The 23 T cell receptor beta chains listed next were all sequenced from one sample in a study of blood T cells in healthy people across ages. A J-beta primer mix and a sample-barcoded 5' primer were used in a second PCR of roughly 7 to 12 cycles. TCRdb re-analysed the 5' RACE reads in MiXCR, keeping a single row per CDR3 protein. The sample records just under 550,000 distinct CDR3 sequences, approximately 25% being singletons. These data were likewise used in another study, on T cells of mothers and their children.

The sequencing sample was made of blood. Receptors were obtained from a boy aged 10-17 years in good health.

The chain recombines TRBV6-6 with TRBJ2-5; TRBD2 matches 9 bases. With the DNA end fitting TRBJ2-1 better, the J assignment may be wrong. Germline values: CDR1 MNHNY, CDR2 SVGAGI (reference sequence). The CDR3 totals 15 residues. The DNA for the CDR3 is TGTGCCAGCTCCTCCCTTCGACTAGCGGACAATGAGCAGTTCTTC. As protein: CASSSLRLADNEQFF.

This clonotype was picked up a small number of times. The CDR3 coding sequence is TGTGCCAGCAGCCGCCAAGGTACCGGGGAGCTGTTTTTT. Translated: CASSRQGTGELFF. The chain joins TRBV7-3 to TRBJ2-2; D is unresolved. The germline CDR1 and CDR2 sequences are SGHTA and FQGTGA. This CDR3 comprises 13 residues. Trimming removed 5 bases from V and 5 bases from J, with 9 bases in between.

The chain employs TRBV5-1 and TRBJ2-5; the D gene could be TRBD1 or TRBD2 (5 bases each). Germline V lookup: CDR1 SGHRS, CDR2 YFSETQ. This CDR3 is built from 18 residues. V was trimmed by 0 bases and J by 5 bases, leaving 23 bases between them. The CDR3 reads CASSLAGAPGQFMETQYF. For the CDR3, the DNA is TGCGCCAGCAGCTTGGCTGGCGCTCCGGGGCAGTTTATGGAGACCCAGTACTTC.

The chain combines TRBV7-2 with TRBJ2-7, with TRBD2 matching 14 bases. Germline CDR1 is SGHTA and CDR2 is FQGNSA. After removal of 6 bases from V and 6 bases from J, the junction contained 10 bases not matched to a gene. The CDR3 runs 16 residues. The CDR3 is CASRTGLAGERSEQYF. Written as DNA, the CDR3 is TGTGCCAGCAGGACGGGACTAGCGGGGGAAAGGTCCGAGCAGTACTTC.

The chain has TRBV6-6 and TRBJ2-7; 8 bases are a match to TRBD2. Trimming took 6 bases from V and 1 from J; bases not matched to a gene: 8. The CDR3 spans 15 residues. CDR1 MNHNY and CDR2 SVGAGI come from the germline V gene (reference sequence). The CDR3 loop is CASRPGLVVSYEQYF. DNA for the CDR3: TGTGCCAGCAGACCGGGACTAGTGGTATCCTACGAGCAGTACTTC.

This clonotype was seen at least ten times. The chain couples TRBV20-1 to TRBJ2-1; D not certain. The V end was cut by 1 base, the J end by 4 bases, with 5 bases between. The CDR3 consists of 12 residues. The germline V gene has CDR1 DFQATT and CDR2 SNEGSKA (reference sequence). CDR3 amino acids: CSARGGYNEQFF. CDR3 DNA sequence: TGCAGTGCTAGAGGTGGATACAATGAGCAGTTCTTC.

This clonotype showed up just a few times. The rearrangement joins TRBV6-1 to TRBJ2-7, with TRBD1 as a possible D gene (5 bases). The CDR3 sequence is 15 residues long. Trimming took off 3 bases at V and 5 bases at J, with 17 bases between the two ends. Germline values: CDR1 MNHNS, CDR2 SASEGT. The CDR3 here is CASSDIQWTDNEQYF. CDR3 DNA: TGTGCCAGCAGTGATATACAGTGGACGGACAACGAGCAGTACTTC.

The chain has TRBV28 and TRBJ1-2; D is undetermined. Germline lookup yields CDR1 MDHEN and CDR2 SYDVKM. The CDR3 consists of 12 residues. V lost 6 bases and J 5 bases, leaving 10 bases between the germline ends. CDR3 nucleotide sequence: TGTGCCAGCAGCCCACCCGGATATGGCTACACCTTC. Its protein product is CASSPPGYGYTF.

In this sample, this clonotype turned up a few times. The rearrangement links TRBV20-1 to TRBJ2-5; D possibly corresponds to TRBD2 (6 bases). Trimming shortened V by 4 bases and J by 6 bases, and 15 bases separated the two germline ends. From germline, CDR1 is DFQATT and CDR2 SNEGSKA (reference sequence). CDR3 size: 13 residues. CDR3 in amino acids: CSATRDRGKTQYF. DNA for the CDR3: TGCAGTGCTACGCGAGACCGGGGGAAGACCCAGTACTTC.

The chain employs TRBV6-5 and TRBJ1-6, with D possibly matching TRBD1 (5 bases). The CDR3 length is 14 residues. V lost 6 bases and J lost 10, with 16 bases in between. The V gene's germline CDR1 is MNHEY and CDR2 SVGAGI. CDR3 sequence (DNA): TGTGCCAGCAGAACAGGTTATGGGAGCTCACCCCTCCACTTT. Amino acids: CASRTGYGSSPLHF.

The rearrangement joins TRBV24-1 to TRBJ2-1; TRBD2 is a possible D gene (6 bases). Trimming took 9 bases from V and 3 from J, leaving 11 bases between them. There are 13 residues in the CDR3. CDR1 KGHDR and CDR2 SFDVKD come from the germline V gene. CDR3 sequence: CATAGTYYNEQFF. As DNA, the CDR3 is TGTGCCACCGCCGGGACTTACTACAATGAGCAGTTCTTC.

This clonotype was counted only a few times. The J gene is TRBJ1-2, the V gene TRBV7-3; 7 nucleotides agree with TRBD1. The CDR3 extends over 13 amino acids. With 2 bases clipped from V and 8 bases from J, the junction kept 5 bases outside the gene matches. CDR1 and CDR2 from the germline V gene are SGHTA and FQGTGA. CDR3 protein: CASSLEGGLGYTF. CDR3 in DNA: TGTGCCAGCAGCTTAGAAGGGGGCTTGGGCTACACCTTC.

This clonotype was found a few times. The rearrangement links TRBV11-2 to TRBJ2-7; 9 nucleotides align to TRBD1. The CDR3 is 15 amino acids. With 2 bases clipped from V and 7 bases from J, the junction kept 9 bases outside the gene matches. Germline values: CDR1 SGHAT, CDR2 FQNNGV. This CDR3 is CASSLIGQGTGEQYF. The CDR3 DNA reads TGTGCCAGCAGCTTAATCGGACAGGGGACTGGGGAGCAGTACTTC.

The CDR3 loop reads CASSLEKGITNEKLFF. The CDR3 nucleotides read TGTGCCAGCAGCTTAGAGAAGGGTATAACTAATGAAAAACTGTTTTTT. The V and J genes are TRBV11-2 and TRBJ1-4; no firm D call. V lost 0 bases and J 1 base, leaving 9 bases between the germline ends. The CDR3 totals 16 residues. Germline CDR1 reads SGHAT; CDR2 reads FQNNGV.

The CDR3 nucleotides read TGCGCCAGCAGCCAAGAGAAGAGACGCGCACTGAACACCGGGGAGCTGTTTTTT. It translates to CASSQEKRRALNTGELFF. The chain links TRBV4-3 to TRBJ2-2, with unresolved D. In germline, CDR1 is LGHNA, CDR2 YSLEER. V dropped 0 bases and J dropped 1 base, with 15 bases sitting between them. The CDR3 sequence is 18 residues long.

This chain links TRBV29-1 with TRBJ2-2; no definite D call. Germline CDR1 and CDR2: SQVTM and ANQGSEA. This CDR3 spans 13 amino acids. Trimming pared 3 bases from V and 5 bases from J, leaving 10 bases between. The CDR3 loop is CSVDTLGTGELFF. In nucleotides, the CDR3 is TGCAGCGTTGACACCCTCGGGACCGGGGAGCTGTTTTTT.

The chain joins TRBV25-1 to TRBJ2-1, with TRBD2 matching over 13 bases. Per germline, CDR1 MGHDK and CDR2 SYGVNS. The CDR3 sequence is 14 residues long. V was pared by 8 bases and J by 7 bases, with 5 bases of the junction left unmatched. This CDR3 is CASQTSGGWNEQFF. The CDR3 DNA follows: TGTGCCAGCCAGACTAGCGGGGGGTGGAATGAGCAGTTCTTC.

The gene calls are TRBV19 and TRBJ2-1; D is perhaps TRBD2 (5 bases). The germline V gene has CDR1 LNHDA and CDR2 SQIVND (reference sequence). The germline V and J ends were trimmed by 1 base and 11 bases, with 9 bases remaining between them. The CDR3 loop spans 12 amino acids. CDR3 protein: CASSIVGRKQFF. For the CDR3, the DNA is TGTGCCAGTAGTATAGTTGGGAGAAAGCAGTTCTTC. The whole variable domain, remainder taken from reference TRBV19 and TRBJ2-1, is DGGITQSPKYLFRKEGQNVTLSCEQNLNHDAMYWYRQDPGQGLRLIYYSQIVNDFQKGDIAEGYSVSREKKESFPLTVTSAQKNPTAFYLCASSIVGRKQFFGPGTRLTVL.

This clonotype has a count of ten or more. The gene calls are TRBV7-9 and TRBJ2-5; D unclear. The J call may be wrong; the DNA end is better matched by TRBJ2-7. From germline, CDR1 is SEHNR and CDR2 FQNEAQ (reference sequence). The CDR3 covers 13 residues. The CDR3 spells CASTPPGGYEQYF. CDR3 nucleotide sequence: TGTGCCAGCACCCCCCCAGGTGGCTACGAGCAGTACTTC.

The genes are TRBV19 and TRBJ2-1; 8 positions match TRBD2. CDR3 size: 16 residues. With 3 bases clipped from V and 0 bases from J, the junction kept 4 bases outside the gene matches. Germline V CDR1 and CDR2: LNHDA, SQIVND (reference sequence). CDR3 sequence reads: CASSIISGSSYNEQFF. The CDR3 DNA sequence: TGTGCCAGTAGTATTATCAGCGGGAGCTCCTACAATGAGCAGTTCTTC.

A few counts support this clonotype. This chain joins TRBV29-1 and TRBJ1-2; D is undetermined. Trimming pared 4 bases from V and 3 bases from J, leaving 18 bases between. The CDR3 has 15 residues. Germline values: CDR1 SQVTM, CDR2 ANQGSEA. CDR3 loop: CSVVGRSPWHYGYTF. CDR3 DNA sequence: TGCAGCGTTGTCGGCAGAAGCCCCTGGCACTATGGCTACACCTTC.

This clonotype was seen repeatedly, ten times or more. The chain combines TRBV28 with TRBJ1-4, with D uncertain. V was cut by 3 bases and J by 3 bases, with 11 bases left in between. Germline V CDR1 and CDR2: MDHEN, SYDVKM. The CDR3 covers 15 residues. This chain's CDR3 is CASSLAVSANEKLFF. In nucleotides, the CDR3 is TGTGCCAGCAGTTTGGCGGTTTCGGCTAATGAAAAACTGTTTTTT.

The V gene is TRBV28, the J gene TRBJ2-1; no firm D call. CDR3 size: 15 residues. Germline V CDR1 and CDR2: MDHEN, SYDVKM. Trimming cost V 2 bases and J 2 bases, with 10 bases left between them. CDR3 bases: TGTGCCAGCAGTTTAACCAACTCTGCCTACAATGAGCAGTTCTTC. As protein: CASSLTNSAYNEQFF.